This T cell receptor (beta chain) appears in the sequencing data of a study of T cells expressing NK-cell markers. TCR beta cDNA was generated via 5'RACE template switching incorporating UMIs. TCRdb re-called the 5' RACE reads and catalogs CDR3 proteins one per entry, DNA excluded. The sample spans 200,000 to 300,000 distinct CDR3 sequences; the ten largest clones claim 4% to 5%. In the case of this clonotype: The antigen is undetermined.

General observations from the study: Where a handful of donors were concerned, these clonotypes also led the CD3+CD56-NKG2C+ fraction. Expanded NKG2C+ T cell clones were not confirmed as HCMV-specific.

Material: blood T cells: a sorted CD56 or NKG2C T cell subset, CD4+ or CD8+ T cells, or bulk PBMC T cells (not recorded which). The clonotype comes from a woman between 18 and 69 years old in good health.

The CDR3 sequence: CASSVGTGLSSYNEQFF. The chain combines TRBV9 with TRBJ2-1; TCRdb selects TRBD2, and the lack of DNA leaves this call unchecked. The CDR3 sequence is 17 residues long. Per the germline V gene, CDR1 is SGDLS and CDR2 is YYNGEE.